This T cell receptor beta chain was sequenced during a study of T cell responses to AZD1222 COVID-19 vaccine (dated by TCRdb to about 2021). About the investigation overall: AZD1222 recipients whose second dose came at about 4 weeks and those whose second dose came at about 12 weeks were combined into one group, since spike-specific TCR depth and breadth did not differ between the two schedules. TCR sequencing was performed for roughly 250 trial participants, of whom some 200 were given two doses of AZD1222 and 26 were given two doses of MenACWY control vaccine. Enrollment into the trials was organized by age into subgroups of 18-55, 56-69 and 70-plus years, and those subgroups contained 148, 28 and 57 TCR-sequenced participants, respectively. Summary of the overall study and its limitations: The vaccine-associated CD4 TCRs covered the entire spike protein, and the dominant responses fell in regions 160-218 and 743-854. Epitopes outside the regions mutated in the B.1.351 and B.1.1.7 variants were reportedly recognized by nearly half of the unique spike-specific TCRs. After two AZD1222 doses, spike-specific TCR breadth and depth were significantly higher than at day 0 and than in MenACWY recipients. Conclusions about previously exposed vaccinees are limited because only six or seven AZD1222 recipients were SARS-CoV-2 seropositive at baseline. Participants were mostly white British and included more females than males, and it was suggested by the authors that clonal diversity may have been underestimated. The 56-69-year group was small, and its depth increase did not reach significance, likely because of low power. No day 14 peak-response samples were available, so repertoires were characterized only after the peak T cell response.

The CDR3 regions of human TCRbeta chains were subjected to immunosequencing. The paper's processing steps were these. TCRs in the repertoires were compared against a reference library of SARS-CoV-2-specific TCRs that had been generated with the MIRA antigen-specificity platform. Breadth was defined as the fraction of unique TCRs that were SARS-CoV-2-associated. Depth was defined as the fraction of total T cells that were SARS-CoV-2-associated. Each spike-specific TCR was assigned to its reactive spike region and to a CD4 or CD8 class using the MIRA data. Log10-transformed breadth and depth values were compared by one-way ANOVA with Sidak's multiple comparisons tests. As stored in TCRdb, this immuneACCESS dataset retains in-frame rearrangements with V and J assigned. A fraction of the clones does not appear; measured against another copy, unresolved V genes explain less than half of the discrepancy, and the remainder lacks a known reason. D and trimming come from the DNA, and the V and J calls and clone size come from that table. This sample gives 90,000 to 150,000 clones in total; roughly 90% of them show up just once. Together, the top ten hold 3.5% to 4.5% of the sample.

Of note for this clone: No antigen is known for it. Nothing much larger sits one base from this clone, and base qualities are not available.

Sample time point, as interpreted from the label and publication: baseline before first vaccination. The vaccinee samples were drawn from two UK trials, COV001 and COV002, one of which was a single-blind randomized controlled phase 2/3 trial testing AZD1222 (ChAdOx1 nCoV-19) in healthy adults. For TCRbeta chain sequencing, PBMC samples were collected from trial participants at day 0 and at day 28 after the second dose. CDR1 SGHAT and CDR2 FQDESV were looked up in the germline V gene (reference sequence). From the cysteine through the phenylalanine, the CDR3 covers 14 amino acids. The only DNA kept is the CDR3, 42 bases in frame from the first base. V is shortened by 3 bases, J by 1 base, and the region joining them spans 8 bases.

Specimen: peripheral blood, collected on day 0 of AZD1222 vaccination. The clonotype originates from an adult in good health. The rearrangement combines TRBV11-1 with TRBJ2-3; D gene: possibly TRBD1, on 6 matching bases. CDR3 region: CASSFRQGTDTQYF. At the DNA level, the sequence is TGTGCCAGCAGCTTCCGACAGGGCACAGATACGCAGTATTTT.